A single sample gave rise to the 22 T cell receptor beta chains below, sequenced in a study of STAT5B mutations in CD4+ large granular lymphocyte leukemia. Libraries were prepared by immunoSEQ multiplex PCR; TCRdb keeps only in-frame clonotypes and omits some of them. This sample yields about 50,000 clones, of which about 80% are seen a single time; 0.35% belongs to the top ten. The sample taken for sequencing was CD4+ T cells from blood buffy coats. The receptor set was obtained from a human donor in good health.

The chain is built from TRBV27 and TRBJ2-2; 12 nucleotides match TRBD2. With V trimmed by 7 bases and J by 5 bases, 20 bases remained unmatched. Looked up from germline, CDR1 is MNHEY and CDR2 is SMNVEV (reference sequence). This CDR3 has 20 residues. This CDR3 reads CASTGIGASGRVFRTGELFF. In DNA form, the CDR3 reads TGTGCCAGCACCGGAATCGGGGCTAGCGGGAGGGTGTTCAGGACCGGGGAGCTGTTTTTT.

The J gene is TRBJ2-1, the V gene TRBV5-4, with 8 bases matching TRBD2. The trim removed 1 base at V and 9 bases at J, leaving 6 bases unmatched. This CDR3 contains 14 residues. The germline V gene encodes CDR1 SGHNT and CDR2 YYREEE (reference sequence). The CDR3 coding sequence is TGTGCCAGCAGCTTGCCAGCGGGAGAGGTTGAGCAGTTCTTC. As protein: CASSLPAGEVEQFF.

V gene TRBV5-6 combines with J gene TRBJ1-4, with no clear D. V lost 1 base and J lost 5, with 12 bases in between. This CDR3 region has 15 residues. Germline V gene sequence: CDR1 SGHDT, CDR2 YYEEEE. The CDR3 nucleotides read TGTGCCAGCAGCTTGAACTCCGGGAAAAATGAAAAACTGTTTTTT. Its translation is CASSLNSGKNEKLFF. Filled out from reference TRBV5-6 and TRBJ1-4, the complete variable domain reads DAGVTQSPTHLIKTRGQQVTLRCSPKSGHDTVSWYQQALGQGPQFIFQYYEEEERQRGNFPDRFSGHQFPNYSSELNVNALLLGDSALYLCASSLNSGKNEKLFFGSGTQLSVL.

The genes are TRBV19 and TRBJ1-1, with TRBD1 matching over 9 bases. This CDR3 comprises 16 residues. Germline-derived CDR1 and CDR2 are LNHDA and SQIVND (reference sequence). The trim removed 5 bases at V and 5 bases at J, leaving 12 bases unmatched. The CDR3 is CASSSLQGAGRTEAFF. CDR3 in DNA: TGTGCCAGTAGTTCGCTACAGGGGGCTGGTAGGACTGAAGCTTTCTTT. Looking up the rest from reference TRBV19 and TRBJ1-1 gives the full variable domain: DGGITQSPKYLFRKEGQNVTLSCEQNLNHDAMYWYRQDPGQGLRLIYYSQIVNDFQKGDIAEGYSVSREKKESFPLTVTSAQKNPTAFYLCASSSLQGAGRTEAFFGQGTRLTVV.

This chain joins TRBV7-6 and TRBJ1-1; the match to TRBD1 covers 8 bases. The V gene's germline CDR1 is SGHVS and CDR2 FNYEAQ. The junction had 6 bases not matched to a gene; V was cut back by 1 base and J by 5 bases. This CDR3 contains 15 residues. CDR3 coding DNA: TGTGCCAGCAGCTTAGAGGCAGGGGGCAGAACTGAAGCTTTCTTT. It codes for CASSLEAGGRTEAFF.

The CDR3 loop reads CASSLARSSGYNEQFF. In DNA form, the CDR3 reads TGTGCCAGCAGCTTAGCGCGTTCCAGCGGTTACAATGAGCAGTTCTTC. The V and J genes are TRBV7-2 and TRBJ2-1, with D possibly matching TRBD2 (5 bases). The CDR3 sequence is 16 residues long. V was pared by 0 bases and J by 4 bases, with 13 bases between. Germline lookup yields CDR1 SGHTA and CDR2 FQGNSA.

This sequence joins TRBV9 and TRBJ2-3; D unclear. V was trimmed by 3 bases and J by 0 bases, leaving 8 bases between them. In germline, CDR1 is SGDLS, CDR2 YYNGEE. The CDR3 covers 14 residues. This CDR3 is CASSERMSTDTQYF. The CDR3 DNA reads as TGTGCCAGCAGCGAGAGGATGAGCACAGATACGCAGTATTTT.

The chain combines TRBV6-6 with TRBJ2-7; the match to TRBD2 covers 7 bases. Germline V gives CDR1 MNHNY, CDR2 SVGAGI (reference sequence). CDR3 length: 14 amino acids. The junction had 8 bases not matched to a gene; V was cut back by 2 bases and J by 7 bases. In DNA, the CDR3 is TGTGCCAGCAGTTACAGGGTGATCGGGAGGGAGCAGTACTTC. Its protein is CASSYRVIGREQYF.

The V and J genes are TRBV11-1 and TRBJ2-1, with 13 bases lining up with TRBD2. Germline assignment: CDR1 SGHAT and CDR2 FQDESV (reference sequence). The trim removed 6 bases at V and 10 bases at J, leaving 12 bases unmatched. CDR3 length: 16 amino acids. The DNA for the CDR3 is TGTGCCAGCAGGGGTTCGGGGACTAGCGGGACAGAGGAGCAGTTCTTC. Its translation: CASRGSGTSGTEEQFF.

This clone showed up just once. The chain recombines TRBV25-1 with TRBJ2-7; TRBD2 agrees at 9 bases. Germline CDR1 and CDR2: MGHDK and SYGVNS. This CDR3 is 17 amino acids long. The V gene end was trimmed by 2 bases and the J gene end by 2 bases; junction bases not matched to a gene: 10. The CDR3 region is CASSERGMRGRAYEQYF. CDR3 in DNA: TGTGCCAGCAGTGAAAGGGGAATGCGCGGGAGGGCCTACGAGCAGTACTTC.

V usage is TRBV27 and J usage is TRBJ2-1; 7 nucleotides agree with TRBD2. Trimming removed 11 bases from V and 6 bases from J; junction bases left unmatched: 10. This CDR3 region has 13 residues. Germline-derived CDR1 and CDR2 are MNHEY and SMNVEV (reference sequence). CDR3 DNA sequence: TGTGCCGGACCGACTAGCCTCGGCAATGAGCAGTTCTTC. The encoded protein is CAGPTSLGNEQFF.

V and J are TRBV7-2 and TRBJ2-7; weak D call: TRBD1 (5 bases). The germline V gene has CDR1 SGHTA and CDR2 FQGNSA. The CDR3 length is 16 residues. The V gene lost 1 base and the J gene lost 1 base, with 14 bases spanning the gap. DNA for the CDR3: TGTGCCAGCAGCTTAGTGGACGCAGGGCTGTCCTACGAGCAGTACTTC. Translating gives CASSLVDAGLSYEQYF.

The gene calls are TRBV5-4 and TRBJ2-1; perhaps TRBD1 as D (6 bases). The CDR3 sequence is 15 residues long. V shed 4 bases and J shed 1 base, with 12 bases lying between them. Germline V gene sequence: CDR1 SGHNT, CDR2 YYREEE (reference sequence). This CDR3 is CASSPAQGSYNEQFF. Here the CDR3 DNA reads TGTGCCAGCAGCCCCGCACAGGGATCCTACAATGAGCAGTTCTTC.

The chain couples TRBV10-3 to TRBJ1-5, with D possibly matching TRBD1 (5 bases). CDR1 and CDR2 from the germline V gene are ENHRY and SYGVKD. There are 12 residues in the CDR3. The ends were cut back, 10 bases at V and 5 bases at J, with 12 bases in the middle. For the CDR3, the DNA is TGTGCCACCGCGGGGCAGCATCAGCCCCAGCATTTT. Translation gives CATAGQHQPQHF.

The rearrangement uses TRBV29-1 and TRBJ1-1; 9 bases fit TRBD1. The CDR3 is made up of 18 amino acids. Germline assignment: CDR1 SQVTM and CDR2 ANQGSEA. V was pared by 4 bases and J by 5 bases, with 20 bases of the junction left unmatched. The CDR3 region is CSVASTRTGGTGETEAFF. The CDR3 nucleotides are TGCAGCGTTGCCTCGACACGAACAGGGGGCACAGGGGAGACTGAAGCTTTCTTT.

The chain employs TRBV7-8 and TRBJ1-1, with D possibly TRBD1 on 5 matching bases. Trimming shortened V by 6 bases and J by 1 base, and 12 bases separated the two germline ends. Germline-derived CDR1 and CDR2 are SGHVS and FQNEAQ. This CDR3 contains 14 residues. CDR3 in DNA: TGTGCCAGCAGGGGACTCGGACAGAACACTGAAGCTTTCTTT. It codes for CASRGLGQNTEAFF.

The CDR3 DNA reads as TGTGCCTGGACAAAAAAGCCCCAGGCGGAGGGCCTAAATCAGCCCCAGCATTTT. Protein sequence: CAWTKKPQAEGLNQPQHF. The V gene is TRBV30, the J gene TRBJ1-5; D remains ambiguous. The V gene's germline CDR1 is GTSNPN and CDR2 SVGIG (reference sequence). This CDR3 contains 18 residues. V lost 4 bases and J 4 bases, leaving 26 bases between the germline ends.

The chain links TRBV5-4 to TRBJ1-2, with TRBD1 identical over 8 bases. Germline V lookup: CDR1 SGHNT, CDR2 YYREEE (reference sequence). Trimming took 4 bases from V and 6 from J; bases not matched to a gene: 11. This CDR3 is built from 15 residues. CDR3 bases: TGTGCCAGCAGCACAGGCAGAGACAGGGGCCATGGCTACACCTTC. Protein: CASSTGRDRGHGYTF.

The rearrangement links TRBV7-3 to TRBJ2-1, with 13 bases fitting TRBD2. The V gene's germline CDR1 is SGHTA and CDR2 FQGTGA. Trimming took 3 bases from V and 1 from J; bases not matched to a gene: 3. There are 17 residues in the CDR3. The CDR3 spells CASSFSTSGGSYNEQFF. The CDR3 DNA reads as TGTGCCAGCAGCTTCTCGACTAGCGGGGGGTCCTACAATGAGCAGTTCTTC.

The CDR3 coding sequence is TGTGCCAGCTCACCGGGTCCAGGTAGCTACGAGCAGTACTTC. Amino acid sequence: CASSPGPGSYEQYF. The V call is TRBV18, the J call TRBJ2-7, with D unresolved. V was trimmed by 3 bases and J by 3 bases, leaving 12 bases between them. This CDR3 comprises 14 residues. Germline V CDR1 and CDR2: KGHSH, LQKENI.

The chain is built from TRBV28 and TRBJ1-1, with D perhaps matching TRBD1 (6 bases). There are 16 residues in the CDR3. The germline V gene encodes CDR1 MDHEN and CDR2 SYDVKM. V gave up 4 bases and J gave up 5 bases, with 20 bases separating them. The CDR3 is CASSSRWGLRGTEAFF. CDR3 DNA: TGTGCCAGCAGTTCCCGTTGGGGTCTTAGGGGGACTGAAGCTTTCTTT. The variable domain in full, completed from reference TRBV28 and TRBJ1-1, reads DVKVTQSSRYLVKRTGEKVFLECVQDMDHENMFWYRQDPGLGLRLIYFSYDVKMKEKGDIPEGYSVSREKKERFSLILESASTNQTSMYLCASSSRWGLRGTEAFFGQGTRLTVV.

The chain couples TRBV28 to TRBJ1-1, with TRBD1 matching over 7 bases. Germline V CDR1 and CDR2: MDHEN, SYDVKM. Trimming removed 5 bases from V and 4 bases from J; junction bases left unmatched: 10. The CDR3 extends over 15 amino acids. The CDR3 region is CASSQIRAGGTEAFF. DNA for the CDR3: TGTGCCAGCAGTCAGATTAGGGCAGGGGGCACTGAAGCTTTCTTT. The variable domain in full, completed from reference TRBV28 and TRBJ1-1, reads DVKVTQSSRYLVKRTGEKVFLECVQDMDHENMFWYRQDPGLGLRLIYFSYDVKMKEKGDIPEGYSVSREKKERFSLILESASTNQTSMYLCASSQIRAGGTEAFFGQGTRLTVV.